The entry below gives a single T cell receptor (beta chain) sequence along with its context. The sample is drawn from a study of CD8+CD57+ T cells in acquired aplastic anemia. TCR beta VDJ and CDR3 were profiled, and genomic DNA was the template. TCRdb itself ran the reads through MiXCR, one entry per CDR3 protein. The profile covers roughly 86,000 distinct CDR3 sequences, with approximately 46% appearing a single time and 60% to 75% taken by the ten largest. V lost 6 bases, J lost 2 bases, and 5 bases stayed unmatched. This CDR3 spans 14 amino acids. The germline V gene encodes CDR1 ENHRY and CDR2 SYGVKD.

The sequence came from a human donor in good health, serving as a control. The sequenced sample consisted of sorted CD4+, CD8+, or CD8+CD57+ T cells (not recorded which) from PBMCs. The chain couples TRBV10-3 to TRBJ2-5; 8 bases fit TRBD2. CDR3 protein: CAISPVAGQETQYF. The CDR3 DNA reads TGTGCCATCAGCCCAGTAGCGGGGCAAGAGACCCAGTACTTC.